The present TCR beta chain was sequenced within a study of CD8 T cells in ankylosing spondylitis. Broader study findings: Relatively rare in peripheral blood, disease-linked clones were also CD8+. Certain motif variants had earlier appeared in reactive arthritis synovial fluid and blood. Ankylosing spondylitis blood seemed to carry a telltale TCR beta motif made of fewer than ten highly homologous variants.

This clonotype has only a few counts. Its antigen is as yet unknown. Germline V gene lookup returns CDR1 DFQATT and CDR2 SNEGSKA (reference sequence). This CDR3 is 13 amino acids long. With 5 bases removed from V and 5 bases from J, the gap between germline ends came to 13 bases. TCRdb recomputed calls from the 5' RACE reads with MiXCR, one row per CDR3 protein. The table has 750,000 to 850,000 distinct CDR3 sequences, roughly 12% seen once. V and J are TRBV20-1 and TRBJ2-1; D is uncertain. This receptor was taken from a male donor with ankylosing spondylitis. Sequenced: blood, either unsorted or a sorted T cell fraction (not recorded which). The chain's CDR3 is CSAPQALHNEQFF. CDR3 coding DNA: TGCAGTGCTCCTCAGGCTTTGCACAATGAGCAGTTCTTC.